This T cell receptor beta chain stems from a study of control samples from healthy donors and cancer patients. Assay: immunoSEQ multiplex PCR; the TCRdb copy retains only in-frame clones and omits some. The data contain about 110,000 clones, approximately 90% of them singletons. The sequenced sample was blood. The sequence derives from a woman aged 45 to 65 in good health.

This CDR3 is CASTWDRNTEAFF. The CDR3 DNA reads TGTGCCAGCACCTGGGACAGAAACACTGAAGCTTTCTTT. This sequence joins TRBV6-5 and TRBJ1-1; 7 bases line up with TRBD1. The germline gives CDR1 MNHEY, CDR2 SVGAGI. This CDR3 is built from 13 residues. V lost 7 bases, J lost 2 bases, and 4 bases stayed unmatched.